This T cell receptor (beta chain) is drawn from a study of blood T cell repertoires in COVID-19. In the study overall: The United States, Italy and Spain supplied acute and convalescent COVID-19 samples. T cells, B-cell-depleted T cells, or PBMCs provided the cDNA or gDNA that served as material.

Assay: immunoSEQ multiplex PCR; the TCRdb copy retains only in-frame clones and omits some. The sample contains 200,000 to 300,000 clones, about four fifths of which appear only once. The CDR3 covers 14 residues. Germline V gene data show CDR1 as SGDLS and CDR2 as YYNGEE. V was pared by 5 bases and J by 6 bases, with 3 bases of the junction left unmatched. Sequenced sample: peripheral blood. This receptor was obtained from an elderly man with acute or convalescent COVID-19. The chain recombines TRBV9 with TRBJ1-6; 9 bases are shared with TRBD1. The CDR3 DNA reads as TGTGCCAGCAGGGGGACAGGGATTAATTCACCCCTCCACTTT. Translation: CASRGTGINSPLHF.